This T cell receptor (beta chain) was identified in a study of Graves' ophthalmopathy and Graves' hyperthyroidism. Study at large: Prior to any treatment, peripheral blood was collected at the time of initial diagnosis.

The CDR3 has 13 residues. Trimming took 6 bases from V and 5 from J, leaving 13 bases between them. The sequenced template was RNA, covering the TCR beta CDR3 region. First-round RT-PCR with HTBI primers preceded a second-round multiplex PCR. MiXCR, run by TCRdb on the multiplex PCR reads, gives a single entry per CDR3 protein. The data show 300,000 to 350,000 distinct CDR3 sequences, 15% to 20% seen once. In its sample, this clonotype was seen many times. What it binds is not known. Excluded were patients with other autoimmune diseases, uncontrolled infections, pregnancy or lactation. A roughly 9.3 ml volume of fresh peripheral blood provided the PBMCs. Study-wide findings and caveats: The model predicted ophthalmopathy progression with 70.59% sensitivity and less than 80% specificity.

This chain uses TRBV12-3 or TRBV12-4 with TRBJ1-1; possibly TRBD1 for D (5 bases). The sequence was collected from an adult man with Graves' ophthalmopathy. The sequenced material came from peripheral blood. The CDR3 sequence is CASSGTLGTEAFF. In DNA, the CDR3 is TGTGCCAGCAGCGGGACTCTCGGGACTGAAGCTTTCTTT.